The clone carrying this T cell receptor beta chain came up a few times. The junction departs from germline at one end; a sequencing error may be responsible. This entry belongs to a study of T cells in Graves' hyperthyroidism and ophthalmopathy. This CDR3 contains 14 residues. It was considered stable Graves' hyperthyroidism when ophthalmopathy did not progress within 18 months. RNA transcripts served as the template for amplifying TCR beta CDR3 regions. In the first-round RT-PCR of the TCR CDR3, the HTBI primer set was used. TCRdb ran MiXCR on the multiplex PCR reads and lists one entry per CDR3 protein. The sample lists hundreds of thousands of distinct CDR3 sequences, about 15% occurring once.

This TCR was sampled from a woman aged 18-29 years with Graves' hyperthyroidism. J is TRBJ1-2 and V is TRBV12-3 or TRBV12-4; 8 bases map to TRBD1. Specimen: blood. The DNA for the CDR3 is TGTGTCAGCAGTCTTGGACAGGGATTGGGTGGCTACACCTTC. Translating gives CVSSLGQGLGGYTF.